Shown below are 25 T cell receptor beta chains from a single sample sequenced in a study of PD-1 blockade in classical Hodgkin lymphoma. The table came from immunoSEQ multiplex PCR; TCRdb's copy has only in-frame clones and leaves some out. The table shows about 51,000 clones, with 80% occurring only once. Noted time point: cycle 4 day 1 (C4D1), after five to seven weeks of nivolumab. Every patient relapsed after autologous stem cell transplantation, and brentuximab vedotin exposure varied. The sequencing here drew on peripheral blood mononuclear cells (PBMCs), taken before the fourth cycle of nivolumab. These receptors originate from a human donor with classical Hodgkin lymphoma.

The gene calls are TRBV7-2 and TRBJ2-3, with 11 bases identical to TRBD2. Germline CDR1 is SGHTA and CDR2 is FQGNSA. J was trimmed by 10 bases and V by 2 bases; bases with no gene match: 5. The CDR3 contains 14 residues. CDR3 loop: CASSLRLAGSPQYF. As DNA, the CDR3 is TGTGCCAGCAGCTTAAGACTAGCGGGGAGTCCGCAGTATTTT. The whole variable domain, filled in from reference TRBV7-2 and TRBJ2-3, reads GAGVSQSPSNKVTEKGKDVELRCDPISGHTALYWYRQSLGQGLEFLIYFQGNSAPDKSGLPSDRFSAERTGGSVSTLTIQRTQQEDSAVYLCASSLRLAGSPQYFGPGTRLTVL.

This clone was seen a few times. This chain uses TRBV11-3 with TRBJ2-7; no reliable D call. V was pared by 5 bases and J by 6 bases, with 8 bases between. The CDR3 extends over 11 amino acids. Germline V lookup: CDR1 SGHNT, CDR2 YENEEA. The CDR3 spells CASSRSVEQYF. The DNA for the CDR3 is TGTGCCAGCAGCCGGTCCGTCGAGCAGTACTTC. Looking up the rest from reference TRBV11-3 and TRBJ2-7 gives the full variable domain: EAGVVQSPRYKIIEKKQPVAFWCNPISGHNTLYWYLQNLGQGPELLIRYENEEAVDDSQLPKDRFSAERLKGVDSTLKIQPAELGDSAVYLCASSRSVEQYFGPGTRLTVT.

The DNA for the CDR3 is TGTGCAAGTCGCTTTATTTGTCCGGGCGGGGATTCCTACAATGAGCAGTTCTTC. As protein: CASRFICPGGDSYNEQFF. The chain combines TRBV12-2 with TRBJ2-1; the table's D call, TRBD2, was not checked against the DNA. TRBV12-2 is a listed pseudogene. This CDR3 has 18 residues.

This clone was seen once. The chain uses TRBV28 and TRBJ1-3, with a possible D match to TRBD1 (5 bases). Per the germline V gene, CDR1 is MDHEN and CDR2 is SYDVKM. Deletions cut 3 bases from V and 4 bases from J, with 13 bases between. The CDR3 sequence is 15 residues long. The CDR3 DNA reads as TGTGCCAGCAGTTTCCCTCTAACAGGCGGAAACACCATATATTTT. Amino acids: CASSFPLTGGNTIYF.

This clone occurred a few times. The V call is TRBV27, the J call TRBJ1-2; tentative D call: TRBD1 (5 bases). Germline CDR1 and CDR2: MNHEY and SMNVEV (reference sequence). The CDR3 loop spans 15 amino acids. V was clipped by 4 bases and J by 5 bases, with 17 bases between them. The CDR3 is CASSSTTEGGYGYTF. The CDR3 DNA reads as TGTGCCAGCAGTTCCACGACAGAGGGAGGGTATGGCTACACCTTC.

This clone was recorded a few times. One end of the junction does not line up with germline, which may come from a read error. The chain joins TRBV30 to TRBJ2-7; possibly TRBD1 for D (6 bases). The CDR3 consists of 13 residues. Per germline, CDR1 GTSNPN and CDR2 SVGIG (reference sequence). The CDR3 loop reads CAWNSNDGTPKGF. For the CDR3, the DNA is TGTGCCTGGAACTCCAACGATGGGACACCAAAGGGGTTC. Variable domain in full (rest from reference TRBV30 and TRBJ2-7): SQTIHQWPATLVQPVGSPLSLECTVEGTSNPNLYWYRQAAGRGLQLLFYSVGIGQISSEVPQNLSASRPQDRQFILSSKKLLLSDSGFYLCAWNSNDGTPKGFGPGTRLTVT.

The chain employs TRBV9 and TRBJ2-2, with 8 bases matching TRBD2. The V gene's germline CDR1 is SGDLS and CDR2 YYNGEE. Losses at the gene ends were 4 bases for V and 6 bases for J; bases not matched to a gene: 5. This CDR3 spans 14 amino acids. The CDR3 region is CASSPGTSPGELFF. Written as DNA, the CDR3 is TGTGCCAGCAGCCCCGGGACTAGTCCCGGGGAGCTGTTTTTT.

The table lists this clone with a count of one. This sequence joins TRBV10-3 and TRBJ2-3; 13 nucleotides agree with TRBD2. Germline V gene sequence: CDR1 ENHRY, CDR2 SYGVKD. The CDR3 length is 16 residues. The V and J ends lost 5 bases and 3 bases, in that order; junction bases with no gene match: 5. The CDR3 region has the DNA TGTGCCATCAGTAGGACTAGCGGGGGCGGGACAGATACGCAGTATTTT. Amino acids: CAISRTSGGGTDTQYF.

This chain links TRBV19 with TRBJ1-4; the D is unclear. The CDR3 consists of 13 residues. Germline CDR1 reads LNHDA; CDR2 reads SQIVND (reference sequence). V was cut by 5 bases and J by 8 bases, with 12 bases left in between. This CDR3 reads CASSPSGWEKLFF. Written as DNA, the CDR3 is TGTGCCAGTAGTCCCTCAGGTTGGGAAAAACTGTTTTTT.

The J gene is TRBJ1-4, the V gene TRBV2, with 7 bases aligning to TRBD1. After removal of 6 bases from V and 14 bases from J, the junction contained 15 bases not matched to a gene. This CDR3 region has 14 residues. Germline-derived CDR1 and CDR2 are SNHLY and FYNNEI. The CDR3 DNA is TGTGCCAGCAGCGTGGGGACAGAAGCACCAAATCTGTTTTTT. It translates to CASSVGTEAPNLFF.

V usage is TRBV5-1 and J usage is TRBJ2-3; 12 positions match TRBD2. The CDR3 has 18 residues. Trimming at V came to 0 bases and at J to 3 bases, leaving 8 bases not matched to a gene. CDR1 and CDR2 from the germline V gene are SGHRS and YFSETQ. The CDR3: CASSLAWPLAGGTDTQYF. CDR3 DNA sequence: TGCGCCAGCAGCTTGGCCTGGCCTCTAGCGGGAGGGACAGATACGCAGTATTTT.

The rearrangement links TRBV11-1 to TRBJ2-5; D gene unclear. The CDR3 contains 15 residues. Trimming left V 1 base short and J 5 bases short, with 14 bases between. Germline V gene sequence: CDR1 SGHAT, CDR2 FQDESV (reference sequence). CDR3 DNA sequence: TGTGCCAGCAGCTTAGTAGGGAACCCAAGGGAGACCCAGTACTTC. Translation gives CASSLVGNPRETQYF.

This clone was seen only a few times. The rearrangement uses TRBV19 and TRBJ1-5, with TRBD1 identical over 11 bases. J lost 3 bases, V lost 4 bases, and 2 bases had no gene match. The CDR3 totals 15 residues. Germline lookup yields CDR1 LNHDA and CDR2 SQIVND (reference sequence). This CDR3 is CASSRTGGNNQPQHF. The CDR3, as DNA: TGTGCCAGTAGTAGGACAGGGGGCAACAATCAGCCCCAGCATTTT.

This clone turned up a few times. V usage is TRBV9 and J usage is TRBJ2-3; the D gene could be TRBD1 or TRBD2 (5 bases each). The CDR3 extends over 16 amino acids. From germline, CDR1 is SGDLS and CDR2 YYNGEE. V was clipped by 4 bases and J by 3 bases, with 18 bases between them. The DNA of the CDR3 is TGTGCCAGCAGCCCCGGGACCGATACAAGAACAGATACGCAGTATTTT. Residues: CASSPGTDTRTDTQYF.

This sequence joins TRBV5-1 and TRBJ1-1, with 8 bases matching TRBD1. Germline loops: CDR1 SGHRS, CDR2 YFSETQ. The V segment lost 4 bases and the J segment 6 bases; nucleotides outside the gene matches: 11. The CDR3 is 15 residues long. DNA for the CDR3: TGCGCCAGCAGCATAGCAGGGGGCATGAGCTCTGAAGCTTTCTTT. Protein product: CASSIAGGMSSEAFF.

This rearrangement joins TRBV25-1 to TRBJ1-2; perhaps TRBD1 as D (6 bases). V shed 2 bases and J shed 1 base, with 8 bases lying between them. The length of the CDR3 is 14 residues. Germline CDR1 MGHDK, CDR2 SYGVNS. The CDR3 bases are TGTGCCAGCAGTGAACTCAGGGGTAACTATGGCTACACCTTC. Translated, it gives CASSELRGNYGYTF.

The rearrangement joins TRBV5-1 to TRBJ2-3; D possibly corresponds to TRBD1 (5 bases). The ends were cut back, 5 bases at V and 0 bases at J, with 10 bases in the middle. The CDR3 sequence is 14 residues long. CDR1 and CDR2 (germline): SGHRS, YFSETQ. This CDR3 is CASRETASTDTQYF. The CDR3 DNA reads TGCGCCAGCAGAGAGACAGCCAGCACAGATACGCAGTATTTT.

This chain joins TRBV6-6 and TRBJ1-1; TRBD1 matches 10 bases. Germline-derived CDR1 and CDR2 are MNHNY and SVGAGI (reference sequence). The CDR3 totals 14 residues. V shed 4 bases, J shed 3 bases, and the junction held 2 bases outside the gene matches. This CDR3 is CASSFGQGDTEAFF. The CDR3 nucleotides are TGTGCCAGCAGTTTCGGACAGGGGGACACTGAAGCTTTCTTT.

The chain links TRBV5-6 to TRBJ2-1; TRBD1 matches 9 bases. The CDR3 has 17 amino acids. CDR1 is SGHDT, CDR2 YYEEEE, per germline. The trim removed 7 bases at V and 4 bases at J, leaving 15 bases unmatched. The CDR3 nucleotides are TGTGCCAGCTCTCCAAGGCCGGGACAGGGCGTTTACAATGAGCAGTTCTTC. Protein: CASSPRPGQGVYNEQFF.

The chain recombines TRBV28 with TRBJ1-2; no clear D gene. CDR1 and CDR2 (germline): MDHEN, SYDVKM. V shed 6 bases and J shed 4 bases, with 12 bases lying between them. This CDR3 has 13 residues. The DNA for the CDR3 is TGTGCCAGCAGAAGTACGGGTCTCTATGGCTACACCTTC. It yields the protein CASRSTGLYGYTF.

The chain has TRBV19 and TRBJ2-3, with D hard to call. The CDR3 loop spans 13 amino acids. Germline CDR1 is LNHDA and CDR2 is SQIVND (reference sequence). V lost 5 bases, J lost 4 bases, and 10 bases lay in between. The CDR3 is CASSLGFSDTQYF. The CDR3, as DNA: TGTGCCAGTAGTTTAGGGTTTTCAGATACGCAGTATTTT.

This chain links TRBV5-1 with TRBJ1-4; the match to TRBD1 covers 8 bases. Germline V CDR1 and CDR2: SGHRS, YFSETQ. The CDR3 extends over 15 amino acids. The V gene end was trimmed by 4 bases and the J gene end by 8 bases; junction bases not matched to a gene: 10. The CDR3 loop is CASSTGQGLQEKLFF. The CDR3 DNA follows: TGCGCCAGCAGCACCGGACAGGGATTACAGGAAAAACTGTTTTTT.

This clone has a single count. The V call is TRBV5-1, the J call TRBJ2-3; 7 bases match TRBD2. The trim removed 2 bases at V and 0 bases at J, leaving 6 bases unmatched. Germline V lookup: CDR1 SGHRS, CDR2 YFSETQ. The CDR3 consists of 16 residues. The CDR3 nucleotides are TGCGCCAGCAGCTTAGCGGGGCATCCTAGCACAGATACGCAGTATTTT. As protein: CASSLAGHPSTDTQYF.

The chain recombines TRBV19 with TRBJ2-1, with D possibly being TRBD2 (7 bases). The CDR3 covers 14 residues. Germline loops: CDR1 LNHDA, CDR2 SQIVND (reference sequence). Between the trimmed V and J ends, which lost 1 base and 8 bases, there was a span of 12 bases. The CDR3 region is CASSIAGGVDEQFF. Here the CDR3 DNA reads TGTGCCAGTAGTATAGCGGGGGGCGTGGATGAGCAGTTCTTC.

The chain has TRBV9 and TRBJ2-2, with 7 bases identical to TRBD2. The CDR3 length is 16 residues. Germline V gene lookup returns CDR1 SGDLS and CDR2 YYNGEE. Germline trimming cut 3 bases from V and 4 bases from J; bases unmatched to any gene: 9. The CDR3 region is CASSAEGLAVTGELFF. The CDR3 nucleotides are TGTGCCAGCAGCGCCGAGGGGCTAGCGGTCACCGGGGAGCTGTTTTTT.